One sample yielded the 5 T cell receptor beta chains listed below, sequenced in a study of T cells in Graves' hyperthyroidism and ophthalmopathy. RNA transcripts were the template for amplifying TCR beta CDR3 regions. A set of HTBI primers served as the primers for a first-round RT-PCR of the TCR CDR3. TCRdb re-called the multiplex PCR reads through MiXCR, storing one row per CDR3 protein. The sample shows 600,000 to 800,000 distinct CDR3 sequences, roughly 32% of them seen only once. The source material was blood. These receptors were collected from a middle-aged woman with Graves' hyperthyroidism.

V and J are TRBV9 and TRBJ2-5, with D unresolved. CDR3 size: 15 residues. CDR1 SGDLS and CDR2 YYNGEE come from the germline V gene. V was clipped by 0 bases and J by 4 bases, with 13 bases between them. The CDR3 here is CASSVVPSAPETQYF. The CDR3 DNA sequence: TGTGCCAGCAGCGTAGTTCCCAGCGCGCCAGAGACCCAGTACTTC.

V gene TRBV20-1 combines with J gene TRBJ2-3, with 8 bases identical to TRBD2. The CDR3 is made up of 13 amino acids. Trimming cost V 6 bases and J 4 bases; bases outside gene matches: 6. Germline CDR1 is DFQATT and CDR2 is SNEGSKA (reference sequence). This CDR3 is CSAMGLVADTQYF. In DNA, the CDR3 is TGCAGTGCGATGGGACTAGTGGCAGATACGCAGTATTTT.

The CDR3 DNA is TGTGCCAGCAGCTTAAAGGGGGGGAGCGGCCTCAATCAGCCCCAGCATTTT. Encoded protein: CASSLKGGSGLNQPQHF. The chain has TRBV7-3 and TRBJ1-5; possibly TRBD1 for D (6 bases). The CDR3 has 17 amino acids. Germline-derived CDR1 and CDR2 are SGHTA and FQGTGA. The V gene lost 1 base and the J gene lost 3 bases, with 16 bases spanning the gap.

V and J are TRBV6-5 and TRBJ1-2; 12 nucleotides agree with TRBD1. V shed 5 bases and J 6 bases; nucleotides not matched to a gene: 7. This CDR3 comprises 15 residues. The germline gives CDR1 MNHEY, CDR2 SVGAGI. CDR3 residues: CASSQPGQGADGYTF. The CDR3 DNA follows: TGTGCCAGCAGTCAACCGGGACAGGGGGCGGATGGCTACACCTTC.

In its sample, this clonotype was seen once. V and J are TRBV10-3 and TRBJ1-2; unclear D gene. V shed 1 base and J shed 0 bases, with 9 bases lying between them. The CDR3 extends over 15 amino acids. CDR1 is ENHRY and CDR2 is SYGVKD in the germline V gene. The chain's CDR3 is CAISEFPSPNYGYTF. The DNA of the CDR3 is TGTGCCATCAGTGAGTTCCCGAGCCCTAACTATGGCTACACCTTC.